This TCR beta chain was profiled in a study of blood T cell dynamics during melanoma immunotherapy. Sequencing used immunoSEQ multiplex PCR; TCRdb keeps in-frame clones, though not all of them. Of around 6,300 clones listed, about nine tenths were seen once; the top ten hold approximately 12%. The CDR3 extends over 14 amino acids. The germline CDR1 and CDR2 sequences are SGDLS and YYNGEE. V lost 4 bases, J lost 5 bases, and 13 bases lay in between. Note on this clone: Antigen unknown.

Time point meaning: pre-treatment baseline. Broader study findings: A W3 rise in cfDNA rearrangement score marked disease control, not progression.

The genes are TRBV9 and TRBJ1-5, with D perhaps TRBD1 (5 bases). Sequenced here: cell-free DNA from blood, sampled from a patient treated with checkpoint blockade. This receptor was identified in a human donor with melanoma. The CDR3 nucleotides are TGTGCCAGCAGCCCCGGGACCCTGGATCAGCCCCAGCATTTT. It specifies CASSPGTLDQPQHF.